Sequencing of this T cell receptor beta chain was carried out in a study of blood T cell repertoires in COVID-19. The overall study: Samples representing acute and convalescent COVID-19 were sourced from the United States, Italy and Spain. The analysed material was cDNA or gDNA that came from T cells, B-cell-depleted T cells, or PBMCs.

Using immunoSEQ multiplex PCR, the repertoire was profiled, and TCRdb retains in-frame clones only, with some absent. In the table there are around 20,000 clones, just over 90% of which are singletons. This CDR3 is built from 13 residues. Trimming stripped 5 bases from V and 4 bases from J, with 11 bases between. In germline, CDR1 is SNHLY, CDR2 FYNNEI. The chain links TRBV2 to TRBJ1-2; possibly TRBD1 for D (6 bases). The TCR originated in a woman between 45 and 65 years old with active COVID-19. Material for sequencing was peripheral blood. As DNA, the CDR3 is TGTGCCAGCAGTCCGACAGGTTTCTATGGCTACACCTTC. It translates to CASSPTGFYGYTF.